These T cell receptor beta chains were read from a single sample in a study of blood T cell repertoires in COVID-19. Sequencing used immunoSEQ multiplex PCR; TCRdb keeps in-frame clones, though not all of them. The sample holds a few hundred thousand clones; around 89% are singletons and the top ten take 1.2%. Sequencing was done on a sample of PBMCs or T cells enriched from blood (not recorded which). Every receptor here comes from a man aged 30 to 39 who had recovered from COVID-19. Each CDR3 is given with its conserved first and last residue. For some rows the clone size is stated as once, few or many, or as a class when expanded; others skip it.

clone_size,j_call,v_call,cdr3_aa
-,TRBJ2-1,TRBV7-8,CASSTSGSLVEQFF
-,TRBJ1-1,TRBV19,CASSIIREDTEAFF
-,TRBJ1-1,TRBV19,CASSTTGNTEAFF
-,TRBJ2-3,TRBV28,CASSLGQGTGGTDTQYF
-,TRBJ2-5,TRBV6-6,CASTSLTPPRETQYF
-,TRBJ1-3,TRBV2,CASNGAASSGNTIYF
-,TRBJ2-7,TRBV6-6,CASNGQRRNEQYF
-,TRBJ2-1,TRBV28,CASSPRGVVWGEQFF
once,TRBJ1-2,TRBV6-6,CASSYVPPRGYTF
-,TRBJ2-4,TRBV6-5,CASRDRANIQYF
-,TRBJ2-3,TRBV2,CASSDSSGSTDTQYF
-,TRBJ2-7,TRBV7-6,CASSSGLAGGPYEQYF
-,TRBJ2-7,TRBV15,CATSRGGYSGISSYEQYF
-,TRBJ1-2,TRBV29-1,CSVDGDPGTEYGYTF
few,TRBJ1-2,TRBV6-5,CASSYSLFRGFGYTF
once,TRBJ2-1,TRBV4-1,CASSQIGGQGDNEQFF
few,TRBJ1-5,TRBV5-1,CASSLVQGAGNQPQHF
-,TRBJ1-1,TRBV6-2/TRBV6-3,CASTPFRGGSTEAFF
-,TRBJ1-5,TRBV15,CATSRDWGQQPQHF
-,TRBJ1-1,TRBV2,CASSKDRVNTEAFF
once,TRBJ1-5,TRBV5-6,CASSLGQGLGQPQHF
once,TRBJ1-1,TRBV11-2,CASSHWTENTEAFF
-,TRBJ1-2,TRBV5-6,CASSLREISNYGYTF
-,TRBJ2-1,TRBV4-1,CASSQVLIAGPLDNEQFF
-,TRBJ2-5,TRBV7-6,CASSSLTGLQETQYF
-,TRBJ2-1,TRBV4-2,CASSQGPTGNGQFF